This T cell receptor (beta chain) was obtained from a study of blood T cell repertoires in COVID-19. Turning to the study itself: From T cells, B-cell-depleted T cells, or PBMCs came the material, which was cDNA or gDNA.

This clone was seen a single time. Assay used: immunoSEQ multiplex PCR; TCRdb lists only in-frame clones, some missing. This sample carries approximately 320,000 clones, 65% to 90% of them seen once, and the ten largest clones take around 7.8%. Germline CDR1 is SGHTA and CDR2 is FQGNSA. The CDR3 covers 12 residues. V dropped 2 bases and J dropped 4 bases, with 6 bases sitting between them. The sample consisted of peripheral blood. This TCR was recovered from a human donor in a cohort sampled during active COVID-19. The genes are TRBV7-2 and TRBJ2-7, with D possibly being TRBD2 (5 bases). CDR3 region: CASSLSGYEQYF. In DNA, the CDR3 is TGTGCCAGCAGCTTATCGGGATACGAGCAGTACTTC.